This T cell receptor beta chain was captured by sequencing in a study of tumor and adjacent non-tumor tissue in lung cancer. Study at large: Histology: eleven to twelve adenocarcinoma, a couple of squamous cell carcinoma, 1 small cell lung cancer.

Ten or more counts support this clonotype. Its antigen is not identified. General study findings and limits: Tumor tissue had significantly higher TCR diversity than normal lung.

The template was RNA from unsorted bulk tissue. The normal lung tissue was taken more than 3 cm from the tumor edge. Donors were chemotherapy-naive, newly diagnosed lung cancer surgical patients in China, August–late 2014. Three rounds of nested PCR, following a modified ARM-PCR protocol, produced the TCRbeta library. TCRdb ran MiXCR on the multiplex PCR reads and lists one entry per CDR3 protein. Of about 67,000 distinct CDR3 sequences detected, more than 65% appear once; the ten largest clones hold 35% to 50%. The sequence was collected from a man aged 55 to 70 with non-small cell lung cancer. The source material was distant non-tumor lung tissue.

The CDR3 sequence is CSATRTLAGETDTQYF. The CDR3 DNA sequence: TGCAGTGCTACCAGAACACTAGCGGGAGAGACAGATACGCAGTATTTT. The chain couples TRBV20-1 to TRBJ2-3, with 11 bases aligning to TRBD2. CDR1 and CDR2 (germline): DFQATT, SNEGSKA (reference sequence). The length of the CDR3 is 16 residues. V trimming: 4 bases; J trimming: 3 bases; junction bases outside the gene matches: 9.